The entry below gives a single T cell receptor (beta chain) sequence along with its context. In the authors' workflow: Counts of nucleated cells, estimated from reference gene primer amplification, were obtained. This table comes from immunoSEQ multiplex PCR, and its TCRdb copy is limited to in-frame clones, with some not included. V, J and clone size derive from that table, while D and trimming were established from the DNA sequence. The table includes more than 110,000 clones, 80% to 85% detected once. The V segment lost 5 bases and the J segment 2 bases; nucleotides outside the gene matches: 4. This CDR3 comprises 15 residues. Looked up from germline, CDR1 is SGHAT and CDR2 is FQDESV (reference sequence). The data are from a study of blood T cell repertoires in COVID-19. In the study overall: Sources were T cells, B-cell-depleted T cells, or PBMCs; the material itself was cDNA or gDNA.

Sequenced: peripheral blood. The chain recombines TRBV11-1 with TRBJ2-1; 9 nucleotides match TRBD2. The sequence derives from a woman aged 80 or over with acute or convalescent COVID-19. The DNA of the CDR3 is TGTGCCAGCAGCCGTGGCGGGGGGGCCTACAATGAGCAGTTCTTC. Amino acid sequence: CASSRGGGAYNEQFF.